This T cell receptor (beta chain) was recovered during a study of spatial heterogeneity in lung cancer. About the study: Within raw reads, each unique TCR and UMI combination appeared on average more than ten times. The study's findings and limits: Ubiquitous expanded tumor TCRs surfaced in blood more at resection than they did at follow-up.

Time point denoted: sample taken at primary tumor resection. Whole RNA, isolated from tumor, nontumor lung or frozen PBMC, was sequenced without prior sorting. This clonotype was found many times. Its antigen remains unidentified. A unique molecular identifier was carried by every single TCR cDNA molecule. TCRdb ran MiXCR on the 5' RACE reads and lists one entry per CDR3 protein. The repertoire consists of 40,000 or so distinct CDR3 sequences, with 7.5% to 8% occurring once and the leading ten covering around 30%. CDR3 length: 16 amino acids. Germline assignment: CDR1 KGHDR and CDR2 SFDVKD. Unmatched junction bases numbered 9, after V lost 3 bases and J lost 7 bases.

This receptor was taken from a male donor with early-stage non-small cell lung cancer. Sequencing used PBMCs, obtained at surgery. The chain has TRBV24-1 and TRBJ2-1; 9 bases map to TRBD1. The chain's CDR3 is CATSDNRGRSLNEQFF. The CDR3 nucleotides are TGTGCCACCAGTGATAACAGGGGGCGGTCCCTGAATGAGCAGTTCTTC.